This T cell receptor (beta chain) was documented in a study of cytomegalovirus exposure and HLA in healthy donors. The V gene lost 2 bases and the J gene lost 7 bases, with 17 bases spanning the gap. Germline values: CDR1 SEHNR, CDR2 FQNEAQ (reference sequence). The CDR3 extends over 15 amino acids. A remark on this clone: Its antigen is not identified.

The donors were part of the roughly 130-subject validation cohort, which stood apart from the 666-subject first cohort. Study conclusions and caveats: Among TCR beta chains, those listed as cytomegalovirus-associated numbered some 160. Rarity held for most TCR sequences, but there were some public TCRs that occurred in many donors. The authors confirmed in vitro that a few CMV-associated chains were specific for CMV antigens.

Measured with immunoSEQ multiplex PCR; TCRdb has only the in-frame clones, and not every one. The data show around 230,000 clones, roughly 86% seen once. Sample: PBMCs. The chain has TRBV7-9 and TRBJ1-1; no clear D. The receptor's source is a woman in her 30s in good health and CMV-seropositive. The CDR3 region has the DNA TGTGCCAGCAGCTTAAGGTTTGGGGAGGCTGGTGAAGCTTTCTTT. This translates into CASSLRFGEAGEAFF.